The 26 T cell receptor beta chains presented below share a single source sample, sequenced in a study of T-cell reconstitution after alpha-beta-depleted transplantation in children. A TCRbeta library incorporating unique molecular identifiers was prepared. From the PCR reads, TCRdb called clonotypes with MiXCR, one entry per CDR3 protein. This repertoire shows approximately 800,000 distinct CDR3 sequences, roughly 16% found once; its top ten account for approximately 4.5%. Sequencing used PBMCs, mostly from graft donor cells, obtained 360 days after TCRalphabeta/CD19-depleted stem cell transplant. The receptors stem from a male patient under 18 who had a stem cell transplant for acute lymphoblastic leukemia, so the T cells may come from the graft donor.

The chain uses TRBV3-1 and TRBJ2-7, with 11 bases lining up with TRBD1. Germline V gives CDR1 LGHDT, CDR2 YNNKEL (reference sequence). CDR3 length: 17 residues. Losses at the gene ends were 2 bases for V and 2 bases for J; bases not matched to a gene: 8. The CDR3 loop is CASSQRAWGQGAYEQYF. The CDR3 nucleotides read TGTGCCAGCAGCCAACGAGCTTGGGGACAGGGGGCCTACGAGCAGTACTTC.

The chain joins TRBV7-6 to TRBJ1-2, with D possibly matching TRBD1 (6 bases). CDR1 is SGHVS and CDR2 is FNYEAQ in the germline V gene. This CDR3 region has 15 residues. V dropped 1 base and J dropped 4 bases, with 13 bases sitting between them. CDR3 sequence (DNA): TGTGCCAGCAGCTTAGGGGACACCGCCCTCTATGGCTACACCTTC. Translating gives CASSLGDTALYGYTF.

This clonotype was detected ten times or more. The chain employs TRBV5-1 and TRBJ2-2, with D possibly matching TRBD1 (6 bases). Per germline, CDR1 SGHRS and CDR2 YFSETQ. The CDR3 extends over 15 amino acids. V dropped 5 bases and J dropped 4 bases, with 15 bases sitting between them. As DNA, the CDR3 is TGCGCCAGCAGACCACAGGGAAGGGGCACCGGGGAGCTGTTTTTT. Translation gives CASRPQGRGTGELFF. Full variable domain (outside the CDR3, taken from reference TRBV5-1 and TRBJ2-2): KAGVTQTPRYLIKTRGQQVTLSCSPISGHRSVSWYQQTPGQGLQFLFEYFSETQRNKGNFPGRFSGRQFSNSRSEMNVSTLELGDSALYLCASRPQGRGTGELFFGEGSRLTVL.

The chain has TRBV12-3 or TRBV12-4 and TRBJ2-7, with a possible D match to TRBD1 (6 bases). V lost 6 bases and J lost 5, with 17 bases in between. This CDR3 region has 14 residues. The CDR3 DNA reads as TGTGCCAGCAGCTACTCAGTATACAGGGACGAGCAGTACTTC. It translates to CASSYSVYRDEQYF.

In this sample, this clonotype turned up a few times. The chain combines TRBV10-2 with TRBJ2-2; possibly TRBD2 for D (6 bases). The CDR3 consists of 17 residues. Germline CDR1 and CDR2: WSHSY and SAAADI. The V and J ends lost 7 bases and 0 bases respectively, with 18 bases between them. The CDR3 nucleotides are TGCGCCAGCACTCGGGACTCCCGCTTCGCGAACACCGGGGAGCTGTTTTTT. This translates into CASTRDSRFANTGELFF.

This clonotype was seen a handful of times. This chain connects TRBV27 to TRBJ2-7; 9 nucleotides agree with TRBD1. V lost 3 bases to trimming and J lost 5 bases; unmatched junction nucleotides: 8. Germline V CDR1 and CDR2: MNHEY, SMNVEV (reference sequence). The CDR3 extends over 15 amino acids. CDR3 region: CASSFSGTGFHEQYF. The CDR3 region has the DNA TGTGCCAGCAGTTTCTCCGGGACAGGGTTCCACGAGCAGTACTTC.

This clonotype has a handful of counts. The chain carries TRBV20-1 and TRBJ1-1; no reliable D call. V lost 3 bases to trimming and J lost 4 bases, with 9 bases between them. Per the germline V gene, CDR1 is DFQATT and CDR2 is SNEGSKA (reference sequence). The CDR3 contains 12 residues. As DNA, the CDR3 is TGCAGTGCTAGTAACGGAGGCACTGAAGCTTTCTTT. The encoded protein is CSASNGGTEAFF.

The CDR3 spells CASSPKAPSDTQYF. Here the CDR3 DNA reads TGTGCCAGCAGCCCCAAGGCCCCCTCAGATACGCAGTATTTT. V usage is TRBV7-9 and J usage is TRBJ2-3; D call uncertain. Trimming stripped 5 bases from V and 4 bases from J, with 13 bases between. Germline loops: CDR1 SEHNR, CDR2 FQNEAQ (reference sequence). The CDR3 extends over 14 amino acids.

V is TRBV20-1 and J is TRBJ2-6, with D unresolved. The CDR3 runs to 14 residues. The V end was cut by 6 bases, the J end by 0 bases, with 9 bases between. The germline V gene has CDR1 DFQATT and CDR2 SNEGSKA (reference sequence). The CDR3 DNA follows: TGCAGTGCCGGACGCCTCTCTGGGGCCAACGTCCTGACTTTC. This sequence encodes CSAGRLSGANVLTF.

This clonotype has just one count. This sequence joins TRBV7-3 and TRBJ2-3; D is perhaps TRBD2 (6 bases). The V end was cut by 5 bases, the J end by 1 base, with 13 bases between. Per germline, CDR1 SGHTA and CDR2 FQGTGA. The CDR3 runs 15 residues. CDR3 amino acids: CASSLLSGRTDTQYF. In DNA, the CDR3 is TGTGCCAGCAGCCTGCTTAGCGGCCGCACAGATACGCAGTATTTT.

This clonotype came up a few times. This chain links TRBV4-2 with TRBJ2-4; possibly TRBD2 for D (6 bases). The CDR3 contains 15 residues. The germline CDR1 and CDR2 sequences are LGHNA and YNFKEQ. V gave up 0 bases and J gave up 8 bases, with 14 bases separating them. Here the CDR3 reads CASSQDRETRHIQYF. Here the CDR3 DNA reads TGTGCCAGCAGCCAAGATCGGGAGACTAGGCACATTCAGTACTTC.

The CDR3 DNA reads TGTGCCAGCAGCCATGAACTAGCGGGAGGACGGACCGGGGAGCTGTTTTTT. As protein: CASSHELAGGRTGELFF. This rearrangement joins TRBV3-1 to TRBJ2-2; TRBD2 matches 12 bases. V shed 3 bases, J shed 5 bases, and the junction held 7 bases outside the gene matches. The CDR3 is made up of 17 amino acids. The germline gives CDR1 LGHDT, CDR2 YNNKEL (reference sequence).

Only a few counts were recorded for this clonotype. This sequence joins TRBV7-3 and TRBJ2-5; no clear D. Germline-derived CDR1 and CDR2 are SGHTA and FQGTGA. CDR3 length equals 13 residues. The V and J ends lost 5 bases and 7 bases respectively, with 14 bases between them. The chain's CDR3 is CASSATQLGTQYF. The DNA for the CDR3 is TGTGCCAGCAGCGCCACGCAACTTGGGACCCAGTACTTC. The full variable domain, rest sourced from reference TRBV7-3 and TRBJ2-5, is GAGVSQTPSNKVTEKGKYVELRCDPISGHTALYWYRQSLGQGPEFLIYFQGTGAADDSGLPNDRFFAVRPEGSVSTLKIQRTERGDSAVYLCASSATQLGTQYFGPGTRLLVL.

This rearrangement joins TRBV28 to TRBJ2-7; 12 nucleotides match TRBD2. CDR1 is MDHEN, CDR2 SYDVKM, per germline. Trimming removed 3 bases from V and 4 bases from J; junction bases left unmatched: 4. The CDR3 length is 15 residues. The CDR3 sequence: CASSFSLAGGYEQYF. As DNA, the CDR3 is TGTGCCAGCAGTTTCTCACTAGCGGGAGGTTACGAGCAGTACTTC.

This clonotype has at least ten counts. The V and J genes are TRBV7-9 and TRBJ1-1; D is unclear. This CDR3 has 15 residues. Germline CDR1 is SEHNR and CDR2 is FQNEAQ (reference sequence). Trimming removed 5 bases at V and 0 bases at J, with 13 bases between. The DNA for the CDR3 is TGTGCCAGCAGCAGGGTGGAACTTATGAACACTGAAGCTTTCTTT. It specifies CASSRVELMNTEAFF.

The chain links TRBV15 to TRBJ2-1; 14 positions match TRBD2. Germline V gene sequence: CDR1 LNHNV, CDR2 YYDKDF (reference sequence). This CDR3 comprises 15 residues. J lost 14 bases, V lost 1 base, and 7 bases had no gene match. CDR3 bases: TGTGCCACCAGCAGAGTGGGACTAGCGGGAGATTTGGAGTTCTTC. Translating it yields CATSRVGLAGDLEFF.

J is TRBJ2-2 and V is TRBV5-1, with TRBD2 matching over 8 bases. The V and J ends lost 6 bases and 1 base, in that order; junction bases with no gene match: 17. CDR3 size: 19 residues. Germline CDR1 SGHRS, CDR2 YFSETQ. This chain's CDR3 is CASTRWTSFNSWNTGELFF. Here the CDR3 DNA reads TGCGCCAGCACTCGATGGACTAGCTTCAATTCCTGGAACACCGGGGAGCTGTTTTTT. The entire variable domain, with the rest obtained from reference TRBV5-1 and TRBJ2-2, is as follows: KAGVTQTPRYLIKTRGQQVTLSCSPISGHRSVSWYQQTPGQGLQFLFEYFSETQRNKGNFPGRFSGRQFSNSRSEMNVSTLELGDSALYLCASTRWTSFNSWNTGELFFGEGSRLTVL.

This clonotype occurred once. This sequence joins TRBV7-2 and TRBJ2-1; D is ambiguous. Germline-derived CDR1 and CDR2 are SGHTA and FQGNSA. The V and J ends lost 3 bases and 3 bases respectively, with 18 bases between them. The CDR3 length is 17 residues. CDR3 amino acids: CASSLALRADNYNEQFF. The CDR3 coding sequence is TGTGCCAGCAGCTTGGCTTTAAGGGCAGACAACTACAATGAGCAGTTCTTC.

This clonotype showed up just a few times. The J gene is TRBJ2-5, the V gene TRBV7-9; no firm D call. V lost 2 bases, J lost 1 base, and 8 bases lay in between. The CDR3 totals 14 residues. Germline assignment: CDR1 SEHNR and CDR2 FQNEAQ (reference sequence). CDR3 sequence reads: CASSLLSAQETQYF. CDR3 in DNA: TGTGCCAGCAGCTTATTGAGCGCCCAAGAGACCCAGTACTTC.

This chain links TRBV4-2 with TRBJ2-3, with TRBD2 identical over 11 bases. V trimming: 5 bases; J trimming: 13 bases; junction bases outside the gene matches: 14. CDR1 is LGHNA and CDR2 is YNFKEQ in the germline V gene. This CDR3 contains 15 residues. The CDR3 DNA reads TGTGCCAGCAGCTCCCAACCGGGACTAGCGGAAGTGGAGTATTTT. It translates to CASSSQPGLAEVEYF.

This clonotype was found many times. DNA of the CDR3: TGTGCCAGCAGTTTAGGACTAGCGGGAGCCCCAGATACGCAGTATTTT. Its protein product is CASSLGLAGAPDTQYF. This chain connects TRBV28 to TRBJ2-3; 13 bases agree with TRBD2. V lost 2 bases and J lost 4; bases outside the gene matches: 3. The CDR3 consists of 16 residues. The V gene's germline CDR1 is MDHEN and CDR2 SYDVKM.

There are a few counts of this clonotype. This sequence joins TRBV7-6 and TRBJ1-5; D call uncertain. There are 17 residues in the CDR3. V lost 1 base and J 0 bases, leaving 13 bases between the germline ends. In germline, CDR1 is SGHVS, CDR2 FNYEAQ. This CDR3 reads CASSLEFGDYSNQPQHF. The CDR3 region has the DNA TGTGCCAGCAGCTTAGAATTCGGGGATTATAGCAATCAGCCCCAGCATTTT.

CDR3 in DNA: TGTGCCAGCAGTTACTCGGTGGACTACCGCAACTACGAGCAGTACTTC. Translating gives CASSYSVDYRNYEQYF. The J gene is TRBJ2-7, the V gene TRBV6-5; possible D gene TRBD2, 6 bases. Trimming shortened V by 0 bases and J by 3 bases, and 15 bases separated the two germline ends. The CDR3 is 16 residues long. CDR1 and CDR2 (germline): MNHEY, SVGAGI.

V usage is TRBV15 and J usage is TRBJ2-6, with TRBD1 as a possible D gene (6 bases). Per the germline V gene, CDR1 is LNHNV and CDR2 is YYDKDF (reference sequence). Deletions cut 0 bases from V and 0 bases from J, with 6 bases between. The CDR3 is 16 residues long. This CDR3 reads CATSREGHSGANVLTF. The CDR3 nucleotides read TGTGCCACCAGCAGAGAGGGACACTCTGGGGCCAACGTCCTGACTTTC.

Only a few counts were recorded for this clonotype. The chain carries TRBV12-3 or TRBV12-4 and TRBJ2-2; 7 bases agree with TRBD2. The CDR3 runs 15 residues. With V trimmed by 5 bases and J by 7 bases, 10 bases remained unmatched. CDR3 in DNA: TGTGCCAGCAGTCCATACCAGGGAGGGGACGGGGAGCTGTTTTTT. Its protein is CASSPYQGGDGELFF.

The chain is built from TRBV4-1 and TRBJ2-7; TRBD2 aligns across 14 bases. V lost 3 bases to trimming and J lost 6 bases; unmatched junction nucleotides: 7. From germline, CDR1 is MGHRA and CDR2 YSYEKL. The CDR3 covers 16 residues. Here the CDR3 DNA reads TGCGCCAGCAGCCACTGGACTAGCGGGGGGATGGTCGAGCAGTACTTC. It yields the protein CASSHWTSGGMVEQYF.